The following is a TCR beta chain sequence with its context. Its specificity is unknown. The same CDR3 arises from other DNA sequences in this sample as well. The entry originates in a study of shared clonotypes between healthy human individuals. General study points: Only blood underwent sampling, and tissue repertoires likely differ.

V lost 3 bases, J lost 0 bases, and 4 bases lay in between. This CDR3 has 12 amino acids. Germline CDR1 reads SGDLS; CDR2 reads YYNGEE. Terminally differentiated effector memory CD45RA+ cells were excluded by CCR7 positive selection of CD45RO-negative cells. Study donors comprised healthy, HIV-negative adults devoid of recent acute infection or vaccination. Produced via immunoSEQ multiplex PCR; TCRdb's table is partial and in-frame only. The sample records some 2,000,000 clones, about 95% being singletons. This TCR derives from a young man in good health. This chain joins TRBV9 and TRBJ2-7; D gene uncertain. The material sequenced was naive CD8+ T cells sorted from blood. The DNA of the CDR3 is TGTGCCAGCAGCGCCAACTCCTACGAGCAGTACTTC. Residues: CASSANSYEQYF.